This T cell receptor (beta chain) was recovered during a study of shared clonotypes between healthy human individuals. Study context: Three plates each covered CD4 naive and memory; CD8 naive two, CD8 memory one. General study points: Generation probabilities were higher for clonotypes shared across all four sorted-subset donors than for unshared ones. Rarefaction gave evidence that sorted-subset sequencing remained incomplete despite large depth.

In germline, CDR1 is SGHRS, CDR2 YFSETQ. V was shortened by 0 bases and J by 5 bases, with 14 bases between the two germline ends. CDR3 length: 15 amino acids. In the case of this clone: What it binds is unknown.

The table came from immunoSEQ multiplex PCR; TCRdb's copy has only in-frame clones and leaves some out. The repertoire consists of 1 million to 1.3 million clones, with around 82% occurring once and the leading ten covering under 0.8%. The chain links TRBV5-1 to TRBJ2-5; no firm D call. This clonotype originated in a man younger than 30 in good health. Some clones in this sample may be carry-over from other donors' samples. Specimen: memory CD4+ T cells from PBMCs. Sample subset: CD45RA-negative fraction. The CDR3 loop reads CASSLGRPSGETQYF. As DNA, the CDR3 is TGCGCCAGCAGCTTGGGTCGGCCCTCCGGGGAGACCCAGTACTTC.